This TCR beta chain was identified during a study of T cells after somatic rescue of genetic block. The CDR3 runs 14 residues. Germline V CDR1 and CDR2: SGHAT, FQNNGV. The germline V and J ends were trimmed by 3 bases and 2 bases, with 10 bases remaining between them. Assay used: immunoSEQ multiplex PCR; TCRdb lists only in-frame clones, some missing. This table has about 68,000 clones, roughly 90% appearing once. V and J are TRBV11-2 and TRBJ1-2; D gene uncertain. The sample comprised peripheral blood mononuclear cells (PBMCs). This TCR was sampled from a middle-aged man. The CDR3 sequence: CASSFFFPNYGYTF. For the CDR3, the DNA is TGTGCCAGCAGCTTTTTTTTCCCCAACTATGGCTACACCTTC.